This is a list of T cell receptor beta chains from one sample in a study of shared clonotypes between healthy human individuals. Produced via immunoSEQ multiplex PCR; TCRdb's table is partial and in-frame only. Seen here are approximately 720,000 clones, 92% observed once, and the top ten hold 20% to 25%. The sample was naive CD8+ T cells sorted from blood. The receptors here all came from a young man in good health. CDR3s include the opening cysteine and the closing phenylalanine or tryptophan. Each record gives: CDR3 protein, CDR3 DNA, clone size, D gene, V gene, J gene. A D gene is named only where the DNA matches it firmly. Rows give clone size only sometimes, using once, few, many, or a class for an expanded clone.

CAWSNLTRVYEQYF	TGTGCCTGGAGTAACCTAACCCGGGTCTACGAGCAGTACTTC	.	.	TRBV30	TRBJ2-7
CASSSGQFGELFF	TGTGCCAGCAGTTCCGGACAATTTGGGGAGCTGTTTTTT	few	.	TRBV27	TRBJ2-2
CASSHRDRSYEQYF	TGCGCCAGCAGTCACCGGGACAGGTCCTACGAGCAGTACTTC	.	TRBD1	TRBV10-1	TRBJ2-7
CASSAGTSGEAFF	TGTGCCAGCAGCGCTGGGACATCTGGAGAAGCTTTCTTT	once	.	TRBV6-4	TRBJ1-1
CASSIPGLDYEQYF	TGTGCCAGCAGTATTCCGGGACTAGACTACGAGCAGTACTTC	.	TRBD2	TRBV28	TRBJ2-7
CASSSGQVREHGYTF	TGTGCCAGCAGCTCCGGACAGGTCCGGGAACATGGCTACACCTTC	.	TRBD1	TRBV9	TRBJ1-2
CASSEGGSPSYEQYF	TGTGCCAGCAGTGAGGGGGGCTCCCCTTCCTACGAGCAGTACTTC	.	.	TRBV2	TRBJ2-7
CASSFTLETEAFF	TGTGCCAGCAGTTTCACCCTTGAGACTGAAGCTTTCTTT	once	.	TRBV28	TRBJ1-1
CSVGENYGYTF	TGCAGCGTGGGGGAGAACTATGGCTACACCTTC	.	.	TRBV29-1	TRBJ1-2
CSVVVEWWSGNTIYF	TGCAGCGTTGTAGTGGAGTGGTGGTCTGGAAACACCATATATTTT	.	.	TRBV29-1	TRBJ1-3
CASSLAGAQETQYF	TGTGCCAGCAGCTTGGCGGGGGCTCAAGAGACCCAGTACTTC	once	.	TRBV5-6	TRBJ2-5
CASSPGRGDYGYTF	TGTGCCAGCTCACCGGGAAGGGGGGACTATGGCTACACCTTC	.	.	TRBV18	TRBJ1-2
CASSPRGLTITETTKNIQYF	TGTGCCAGCTCACCACGAGGGCTAACGATCACAGAGACGACCAAAAACATTCAGTACTTC	.	.	TRBV18	TRBJ2-4
CASSQDMVASGRLTGANVLTF	TGCGCCAGCAGCCAAGATATGGTCGCTAGCGGGAGGTTGACTGGGGCCAACGTCCTGACTTTC	.	TRBD2	TRBV4-1	TRBJ2-6
CASKGVGELFF	TGTGCCAGCAAAGGGGTCGGGGAGCTGTTTTTT	few	.	TRBV7-9	TRBJ2-2
CASSPPGQENEAFF	TGTGCCAGCAGCCCCCCCGGGCAGGAAAATGAAGCTTTCTTT	.	.	TRBV7-9	TRBJ1-1
CASSLGTGATYEQYF	TGTGCCAGCAGCTTAGGGACAGGGGCGACGTACGAGCAGTACTTC	.	TRBD1	TRBV7-9	TRBJ2-7
CASTGYDRPGLRINEQFF	TGTGCCAGCACCGGATACGACAGGCCCGGATTAAGGATCAATGAGCAGTTCTTC	.	.	TRBV21-1	TRBJ2-1
CASSPLVDRGANEKLFF	TGTGCCAGCAGTCCACTAGTAGACAGGGGTGCTAATGAAAAACTGTTTTTT	once	TRBD1	TRBV28	TRBJ1-4
CASSDASGTGTYEQYF	TGTGCCAGTAGTGATGCGTCCGGGACAGGGACCTACGAGCAGTACTTC	.	TRBD1	TRBV19	TRBJ2-7
CASSLSSGGEETQYF	TGTGCCAGCAGCTTATCGTCGGGGGGCGAAGAGACCCAGTACTTC	once	.	TRBV7-9	TRBJ2-5
CVSRDRLAVEHNEQFF	TGTGTCAGCAGGGACCGACTAGCCGTGGAGCACAATGAGCAGTTCTTC	once	TRBD2	TRBV2	TRBJ2-1